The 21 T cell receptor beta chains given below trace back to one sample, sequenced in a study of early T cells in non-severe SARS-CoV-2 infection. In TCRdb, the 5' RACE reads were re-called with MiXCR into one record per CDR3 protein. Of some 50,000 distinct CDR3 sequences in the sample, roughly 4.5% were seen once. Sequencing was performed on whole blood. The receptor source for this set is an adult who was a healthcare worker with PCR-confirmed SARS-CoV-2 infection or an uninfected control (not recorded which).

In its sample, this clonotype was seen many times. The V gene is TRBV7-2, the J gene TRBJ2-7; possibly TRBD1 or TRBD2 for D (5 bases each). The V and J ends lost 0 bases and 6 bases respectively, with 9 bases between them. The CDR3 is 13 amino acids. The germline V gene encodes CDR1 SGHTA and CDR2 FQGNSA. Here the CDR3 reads CASSLATGAEQYF. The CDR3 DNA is TGTGCCAGCAGCTTAGCAACCGGGGCCGAGCAGTACTTC.

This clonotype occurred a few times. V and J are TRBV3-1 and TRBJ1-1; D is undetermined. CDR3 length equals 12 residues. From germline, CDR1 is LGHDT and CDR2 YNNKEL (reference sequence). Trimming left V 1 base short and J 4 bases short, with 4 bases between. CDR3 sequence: CASSQGFTEAFF. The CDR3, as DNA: TGTGCCAGCAGCCAAGGTTTCACTGAAGCTTTCTTT.

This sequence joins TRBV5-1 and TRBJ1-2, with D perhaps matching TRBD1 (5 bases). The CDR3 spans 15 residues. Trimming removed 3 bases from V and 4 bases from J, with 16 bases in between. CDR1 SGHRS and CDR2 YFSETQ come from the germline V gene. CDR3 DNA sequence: TGCGCCAGCAGCTCAACCCCTGCAGGGATCTATGGCTACACCTTC. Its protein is CASSSTPAGIYGYTF.

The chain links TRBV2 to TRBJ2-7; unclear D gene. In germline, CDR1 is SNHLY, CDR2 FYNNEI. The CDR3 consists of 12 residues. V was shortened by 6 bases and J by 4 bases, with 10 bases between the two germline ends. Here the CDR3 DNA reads TGTGCCAGCAGCTCGATCCCTTACGAGCAGTACTTC. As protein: CASSSIPYEQYF.

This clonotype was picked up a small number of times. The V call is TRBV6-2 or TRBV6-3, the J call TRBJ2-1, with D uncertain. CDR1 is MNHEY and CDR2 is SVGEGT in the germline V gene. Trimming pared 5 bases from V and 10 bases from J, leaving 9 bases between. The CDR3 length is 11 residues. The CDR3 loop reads CASSDPVEQFF. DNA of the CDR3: TGTGCCAGCAGTGACCCGGTGGAGCAGTTCTTC.

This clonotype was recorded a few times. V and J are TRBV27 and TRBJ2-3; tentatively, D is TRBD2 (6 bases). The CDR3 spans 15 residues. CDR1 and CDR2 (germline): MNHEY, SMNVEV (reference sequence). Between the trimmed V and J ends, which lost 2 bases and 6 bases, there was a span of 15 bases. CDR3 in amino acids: CASSLNGGIVDTQYF. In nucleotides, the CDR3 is TGTGCCAGCAGTTTAAACGGGGGTATCGTGGATACGCAGTATTTT.

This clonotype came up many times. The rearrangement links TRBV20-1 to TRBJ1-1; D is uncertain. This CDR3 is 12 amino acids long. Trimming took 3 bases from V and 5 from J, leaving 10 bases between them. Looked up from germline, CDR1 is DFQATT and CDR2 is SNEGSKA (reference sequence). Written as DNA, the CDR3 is TGCAGTGCTAGGGACGGGAGGACTGAAGCTTTCTTT. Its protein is CSARDGRTEAFF.

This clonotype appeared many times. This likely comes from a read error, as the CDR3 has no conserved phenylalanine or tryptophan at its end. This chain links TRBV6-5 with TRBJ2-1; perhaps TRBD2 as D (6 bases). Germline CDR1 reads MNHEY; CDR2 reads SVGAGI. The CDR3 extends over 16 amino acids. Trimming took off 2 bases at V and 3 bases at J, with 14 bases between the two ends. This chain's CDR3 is CASSYTSFGGYNEQFL. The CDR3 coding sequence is TGTGCCAGCAGTTACACCTCCTTCGGGGGCTACAATGAGCAGTTCTTG.

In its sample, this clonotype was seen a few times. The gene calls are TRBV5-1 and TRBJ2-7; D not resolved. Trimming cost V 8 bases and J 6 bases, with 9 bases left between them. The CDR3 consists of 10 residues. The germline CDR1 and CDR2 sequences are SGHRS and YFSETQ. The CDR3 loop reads CASDGLEQYF. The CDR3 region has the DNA TGCGCCAGTGACGGTCTCGAGCAGTACTTC.

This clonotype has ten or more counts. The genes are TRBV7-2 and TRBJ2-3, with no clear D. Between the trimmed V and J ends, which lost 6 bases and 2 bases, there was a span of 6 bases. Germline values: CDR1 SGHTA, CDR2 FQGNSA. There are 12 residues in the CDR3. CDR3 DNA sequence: TGTGCCAGCAGACCTTCCACAGATACGCAGTATTTT. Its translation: CASRPSTDTQYF.

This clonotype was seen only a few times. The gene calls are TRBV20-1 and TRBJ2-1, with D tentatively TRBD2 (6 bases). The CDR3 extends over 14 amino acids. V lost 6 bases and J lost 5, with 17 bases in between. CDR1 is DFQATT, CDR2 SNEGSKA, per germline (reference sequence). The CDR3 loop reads CSAPYSGGDNEQFF. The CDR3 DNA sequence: TGCAGTGCACCCTATAGCGGAGGGGACAATGAGCAGTTCTTC.

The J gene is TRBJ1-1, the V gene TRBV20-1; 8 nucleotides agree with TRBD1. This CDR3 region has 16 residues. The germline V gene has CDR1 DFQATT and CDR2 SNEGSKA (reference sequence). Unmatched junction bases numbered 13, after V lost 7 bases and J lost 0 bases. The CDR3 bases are TGCAGTGTCTCCAAATTGAGGACAGGGATGAACACTGAAGCTTTCTTT. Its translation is CSVSKLRTGMNTEAFF.

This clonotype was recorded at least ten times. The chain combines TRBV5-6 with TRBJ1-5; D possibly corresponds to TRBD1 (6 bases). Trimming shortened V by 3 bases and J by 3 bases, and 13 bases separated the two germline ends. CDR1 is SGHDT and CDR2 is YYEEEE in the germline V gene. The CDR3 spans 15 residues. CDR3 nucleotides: TGTGCCAGCAGCTCAGACAGGCTAGACAATCAGCCCCAGCATTTT. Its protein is CASSSDRLDNQPQHF.

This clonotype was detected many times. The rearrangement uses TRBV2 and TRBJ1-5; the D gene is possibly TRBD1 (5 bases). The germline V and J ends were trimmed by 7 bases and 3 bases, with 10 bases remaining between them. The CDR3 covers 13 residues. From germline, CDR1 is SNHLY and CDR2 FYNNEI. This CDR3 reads CASKKGTNQPQHF. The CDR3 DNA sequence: TGTGCCAGCAAAAAGGGGACCAATCAGCCCCAGCATTTT.

The CDR3 bases are TGTGCCAGCAGTGCCCGCCAGGGCAATCAGCCCCAGCATTTT. It codes for CASSARQGNQPQHF. The V gene is TRBV2, the J gene TRBJ1-5; D remains ambiguous. Germline V gene data show CDR1 as SNHLY and CDR2 as FYNNEI. The CDR3 has 14 amino acids. The germline V and J ends were trimmed by 4 bases and 2 bases, with 9 bases remaining between them.

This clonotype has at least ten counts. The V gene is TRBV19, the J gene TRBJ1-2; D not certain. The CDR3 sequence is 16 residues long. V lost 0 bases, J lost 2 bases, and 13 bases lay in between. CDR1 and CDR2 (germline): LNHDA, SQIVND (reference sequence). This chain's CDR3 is CASSIEVGRPNYGYTF. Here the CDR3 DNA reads TGTGCCAGTAGTATAGAGGTGGGCAGGCCCAACTATGGCTACACCTTC.

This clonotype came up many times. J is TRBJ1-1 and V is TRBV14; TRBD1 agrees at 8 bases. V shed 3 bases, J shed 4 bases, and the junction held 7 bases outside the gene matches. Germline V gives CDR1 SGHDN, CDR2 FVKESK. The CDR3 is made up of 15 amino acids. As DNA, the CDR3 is TGTGCCAGCAGCCAGGGTCAGGGGGCGTTCACTGAAGCTTTCTTT. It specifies CASSQGQGAFTEAFF. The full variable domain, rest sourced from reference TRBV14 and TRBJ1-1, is EAGVTQFPSHSVIEKGQTVTLRCDPISGHDNLYWYRRVMGKEIKFLLHFVKESKQDESGMPNNRFLAERTGGTYSTLKVQPAELEDSGVYFCASSQGQGAFTEAFFGQGTRLTVV.

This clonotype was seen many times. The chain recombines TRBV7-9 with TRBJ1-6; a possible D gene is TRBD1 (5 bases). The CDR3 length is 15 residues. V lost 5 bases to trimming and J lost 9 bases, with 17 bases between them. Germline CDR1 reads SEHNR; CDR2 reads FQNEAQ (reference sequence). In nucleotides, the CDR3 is TGTGCCAGCAGCCTGGACGGCAGAGGGGTTTCACCCCTCCACTTT. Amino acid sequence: CASSLDGRGVSPLHF. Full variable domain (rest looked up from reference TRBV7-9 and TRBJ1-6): DTGVSQNPRHKITKRGQNVTFRCDPISEHNRLYWYRQTLGQGPEFLTYFQNEAQLEKSRLLSDRFSAERPKGSFSTLEIQRTEQGDSAMYLCASSLDGRGVSPLHFGNGTRLTVT.

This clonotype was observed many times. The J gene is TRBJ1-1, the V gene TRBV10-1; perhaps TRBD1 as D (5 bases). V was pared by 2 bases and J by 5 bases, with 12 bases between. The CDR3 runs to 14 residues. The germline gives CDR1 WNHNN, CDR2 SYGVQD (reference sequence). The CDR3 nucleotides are TGCGCCAGCAGTGAGGACTTAAGGGGAACTGAAGCTTTCTTT. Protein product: CASSEDLRGTEAFF.

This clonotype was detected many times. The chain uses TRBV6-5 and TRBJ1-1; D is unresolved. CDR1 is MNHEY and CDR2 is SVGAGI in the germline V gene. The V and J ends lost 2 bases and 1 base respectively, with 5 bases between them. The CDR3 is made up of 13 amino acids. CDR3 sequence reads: CASSYAENTEAFF. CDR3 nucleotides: TGTGCCAGCAGTTACGCTGAGAACACTGAAGCTTTCTTT.

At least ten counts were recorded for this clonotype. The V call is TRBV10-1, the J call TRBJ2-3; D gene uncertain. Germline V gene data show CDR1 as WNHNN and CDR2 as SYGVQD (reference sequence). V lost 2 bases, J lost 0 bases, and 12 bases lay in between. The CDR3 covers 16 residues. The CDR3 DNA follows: TGCGCCAGCAGTGAGGTTATTGGGCCTAGCACAGATACGCAGTATTTT. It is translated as CASSEVIGPSTDTQYF.